Listed below are T cell receptor beta chains from one sample, sequenced in a study of OX40 agonist ivuxolimab in advanced cancers. The data were produced by immunoSEQ multiplex PCR, yet TCRdb's version contains in-frame clones alone and is incomplete. The sample includes some 86,000 clones, roughly 94% of them seen just once. The material was CD4+ or CD8+ T cells sorted from blood, obtained in a trial of the OX40 agonist ivuxolimab. These receptors were obtained from an adult with an advanced solid tumor such as melanoma, head and neck, liver or kidney cancer. Both conserved end residues are part of each CDR3. A D gene is named only where the DNA matches it firmly. Part of the rows lack a size; the others show once, few, many or a class for expanded clones.

TRBD2 TRBJ2-2 . TRBV5-3 TGTGCCAGAAGCGATACCCACGGGACTACAGCGAACACCGGGGAGCTGTTTTTT CARSDTHGTTANTGELFF
TRBD2 TRBJ2-7 . TRBV9 TGTGCCAGCAGCGTCCTAGCGGGAGGACCCTACGAGCAGTACTTC CASSVLAGGPYEQYF
. TRBJ2-7 . TRBV9 TGTGCCAGCAGCGTCGGGGTTGACTACGAGCAGTACTTC CASSVGVDYEQYF
. TRBJ2-1 . TRBV28 TGTGCCAGCAGTCTAGCTTGGAATTCAGTCAATGAGCAGTTCTTC CASSLAWNSVNEQFF
. TRBJ2-7 . TRBV19 TGTGCCAGTAGTCCCGCCACCCCCTACGAGCAGTACTTC CASSPATPYEQYF
TRBD1 TRBJ1-2 once TRBV19 TGTGCCAGTAGTCCGGGACAGGAGAGCTATGGCTACACCTTC CASSPGQESYGYTF
. TRBJ2-1 once TRBV10-2 TGCGCCAGCAGTGAAGCGGCTAGCTCCTACAATGAGCAGTTCTTC CASSEAASSYNEQFF
. TRBJ2-1 . TRBV7-3 TGTGCCAGCAGCTTAGGGCGGATGAGCTCCTACAATGAGCAGTTCTTC CASSLGRMSSYNEQFF
. TRBJ1-4 . TRBV2 TGTGCCAGCAGTGATGGAGGGAGGTCTGAAAAACTGTTTTTT CASSDGGRSEKLFF
. TRBJ1-5 . TRBV19 TGTGCCAGTAGTATGAGGGACACGGAAGCCTATCAGCCCCAGCATTTT CASSMRDTEAYQPQHF
TRBD1 TRBJ2-1 . TRBV27 TGTGCCAGCAGTCCCGGGACAGCGGAACTTGAGCAGTTCTTC CASSPGTAELEQFF
TRBD1 TRBJ1-1 . TRBV5-6 TGTGCCAGCAGCCCGGACAGGGCCACTGAAGCTTTCTTT CASSPDRATEAFF
TRBD1 TRBJ1-1 . TRBV7-3 TGTGCCAGCAGCCCAACTCCAGGGGGCTGGACTGAAGCTTTCTTT CASSPTPGGWTEAFF
TRBD1 TRBJ1-5 . TRBV7-6 TGTGCCAGCAGCGATGGACAGGGAGGCAATCAGCCCCAGCATTTT CASSDGQGGNQPQHF
TRBD1 TRBJ1-2 few TRBV7-9 TGTGCCATCCCAGGGGGCGGTGGTGGCTACACCTTC CAIPGGGGGYTF
TRBD1 TRBJ2-7 . TRBV2 TGTGCCAGCAGTGCCTCCGGGACAGAGTACTTC CASSASGTEYF
. TRBJ2-1 . TRBV9 TGTGCCAGCAGCGTAGATAGCGGACCCTACAATGAGCAGTTCTTC CASSVDSGPYNEQFF
. TRBJ2-7 . TRBV5-5 TGTGCCAGCAGCTTTAACGATTACGAGCAGTACTTC CASSFNDYEQYF
TRBD1 TRBJ2-5 . TRBV5-4 TGTGCCAGCAGCCTAAATACAGGGGTGGGGACCCAGTACTTC CASSLNTGVGTQYF
. TRBJ1-5 once TRBV19 TGTGCCAGTAGTATAGATCGAGTTTGGGGGGTCAATCAGCCCCAGCATTTT CASSIDRVWGVNQPQHF
TRBD1 TRBJ2-7 once TRBV10-3 TGTGCCATCAGTGAGTTCATCGGGACAGTCTCCTACGAGCAGTACTTC CAISEFIGTVSYEQYF
. TRBJ2-2 . TRBV5-1 TGCGCCAGCAGCTTAATTCACACCTCCGCGCCGAACACCGGGGAGCTGTTTTTT CASSLIHTSAPNTGELFF
TRBD2 TRBJ2-1 . TRBV27 TGTGCCAGCAGTTTGACCCTAGCGGGATCCTACAATGAGCAGTTCTTC CASSLTLAGSYNEQFF
TRBD1 TRBJ2-7 once TRBV13 TGTGCCAGCAGCTCCTGGGACAGGAGCTCCTACGAGCAGTACTTC CASSSWDRSSYEQYF
TRBD2 TRBJ2-7 . TRBV2 TGTGCCAGCAGTGAATGGACTAGCGAGATAACCTACGAGCAGTACTTC CASSEWTSEITYEQYF
. TRBJ2-7 . TRBV12-5 TGTGCTAGTGGTTTGGTACTGGGGGGTAGCGACGAGCAGTACTTC CASGLVLGGSDEQYF
. TRBJ2-5 . TRBV5-1 TGCGCCAGCAGCTTAGAACCACGAATTGGTAAAGAGACCCAGTACTTC CASSLEPRIGKETQYF
. TRBJ2-1 . TRBV19 TGTGCCACCGGACTGAGCTCCTACAATGAGCAGTTCTTC CATGLSSYNEQFF
. TRBJ2-3 . TRBV9 TGTGCCAGCAGCGTAGGTGCAGGGGGCACAGATACGCAGTATTTT CASSVGAGGTDTQYF
. TRBJ2-1 . TRBV28 TGTGCCAGCAGTTCGCCCCGGGAAAGCAGAAATGAGCAGTTCTTC CASSSPRESRNEQFF
. TRBJ2-3 . TRBV11-1 TGTGCCAGCAGCTTATATCCAGTTCCGGGAAGGGTCCCAGATACGCAGTATTTT CASSLYPVPGRVPDTQYF
. TRBJ2-3 . TRBV28 TGTGCCAGCAGTTTCCTGCTAAACCGGGACCGAGGACAAAAAGATACGCAGTATTTT CASSFLLNRDRGQKDTQYF
TRBD2 TRBJ2-3 once TRBV19 TGTGCCAGTAGTATCGGGAGCGGGGGGGCTATAGATACGCAGTATTTT CASSIGSGGAIDTQYF
. TRBJ1-1 . TRBV7-9 TGTGCCAGCAGCCCCCCCTACTTAAAGAACACTGAAGCTTTCTTT CASSPPYLKNTEAFF
TRBD2 TRBJ2-7 once TRBV5-4 TGTGCCAGCAGCTCTGGAGGCCCGGGACTAGCGTTCACTCACTCCGAGCAGTACTTC CASSSGGPGLAFTHSEQYF
TRBD1 TRBJ1-1 . TRBV6-5 TGTGCCAGCAGACTCCGGACAGGGAGGGAAGCTTTCTTT CASRLRTGREAFF
. TRBJ1-5 . TRBV11-2 TGTGCCAGCAGCTCTCTCAATCAGCCCCAGCATTTT CASSSLNQPQHF
. TRBJ2-7 . TRBV4-2 TGTGCCAGCAGCCAAGCGGGCAGGGCCTACGAGCAGTACTTC CASSQAGRAYEQYF
TRBD1 TRBJ2-7 . TRBV4-1 TGCGCCAGCAGCCAAGGAGCAGGGGGCCTCTACGAGCAGTACTTC CASSQGAGGLYEQYF
TRBD2 TRBJ2-7 . TRBV4-1 TGCGCCAGCAGCCTGGGAGGACTAGCGGGAGACGAGCAGTACTTC CASSLGGLAGDEQYF
TRBD1 TRBJ2-1 . TRBV4-1 TGCGCCAGCAGCCAGGCGATGGGACAGGGAATTAGAGATGAGCAGTTCTTC CASSQAMGQGIRDEQFF
TRBD1 TRBJ1-1 . TRBV7-8 TGTGCCAGCAGCTTAGCGCCTGGGACAGGGACTTCTGAAGCTTTCTTT CASSLAPGTGTSEAFF
TRBD1 TRBJ2-1 . TRBV25-1 TGTGCCAGCAGTCCCTACCGGGACAGTTACAATGAGCAGTTCTTC CASSPYRDSYNEQFF
TRBD2 TRBJ2-7 once TRBV2 TGTGCCAGCAGTGACCTTAGCGGGAGGCACGAGCAGTACTTC CASSDLSGRHEQYF
TRBD2 TRBJ2-1 . TRBV7-9 TGTGCCAGCAGCCGAACCTCTAGCGGGAGTCGGAGGAATGAGCAGTTCTTC CASSRTSSGSRRNEQFF
TRBD1 TRBJ2-3 . TRBV18 TGTGCCAGCTCACCACCTGGGACAGCTACAGATACGCAGTATTTT CASSPPGTATDTQYF
. TRBJ1-3 . TRBV6-5 TGTGCCAGCGAATCAGGGTTGGCTGGAAACACCATATATTTT CASESGLAGNTIYF
. TRBJ2-3 . TRBV2 TGTGCCAGGCGGGGTAGCGGCACAGATACGCAGTATTTT CARRGSGTDTQYF
. TRBJ2-7 . TRBV28 TGTGCCAGCAGTCAAATCTCCTACGAGCAGTACTTC CASSQISYEQYF